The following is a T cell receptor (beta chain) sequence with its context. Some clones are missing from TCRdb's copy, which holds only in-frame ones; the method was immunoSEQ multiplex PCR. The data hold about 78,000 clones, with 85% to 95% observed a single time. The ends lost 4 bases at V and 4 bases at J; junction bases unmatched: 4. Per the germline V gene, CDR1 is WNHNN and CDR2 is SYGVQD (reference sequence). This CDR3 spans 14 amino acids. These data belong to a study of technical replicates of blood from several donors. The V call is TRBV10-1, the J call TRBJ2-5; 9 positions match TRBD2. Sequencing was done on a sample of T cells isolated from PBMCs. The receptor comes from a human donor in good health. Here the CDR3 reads CASSGGSGRETQYF. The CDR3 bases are TGCGCCAGCAGTGGTGGTAGCGGGAGAGAGACCCAGTACTTC.